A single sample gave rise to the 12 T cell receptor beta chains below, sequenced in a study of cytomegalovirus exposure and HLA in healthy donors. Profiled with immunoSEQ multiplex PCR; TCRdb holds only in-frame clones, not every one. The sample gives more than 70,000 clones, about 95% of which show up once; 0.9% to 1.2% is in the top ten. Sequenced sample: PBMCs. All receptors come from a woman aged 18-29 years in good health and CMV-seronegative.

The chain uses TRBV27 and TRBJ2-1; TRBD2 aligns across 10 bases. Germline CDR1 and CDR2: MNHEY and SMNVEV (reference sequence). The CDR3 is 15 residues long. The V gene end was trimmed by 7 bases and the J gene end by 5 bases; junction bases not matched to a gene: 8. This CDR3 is CASTPLAGLNNEQFF. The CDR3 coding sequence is TGTGCCAGCACCCCACTAGCGGGGTTGAACAATGAGCAGTTCTTC.

CDR3 in DNA: TGTGCCAGCAGCCAAAGTGAGGGGCCCCAGCATTTT. Translated: CASSQSEGPQHF. The rearrangement uses TRBV7-9 and TRBJ1-5; D is uncertain. The CDR3 covers 12 residues. Germline V CDR1 and CDR2: SEHNR, FQNEAQ (reference sequence). V was pared by 5 bases and J by 9 bases, with 11 bases between. Complete variable domain (other parts from reference TRBV7-9 and TRBJ1-5): DTGVSQNPRHKITKRGQNVTFRCDPISEHNRLYWYRQTLGQGPEFLTYFQNEAQLEKSRLLSDRFSAERPKGSFSTLEIQRTEQGDSAMYLCASSQSEGPQHFGDGTRLSIL.

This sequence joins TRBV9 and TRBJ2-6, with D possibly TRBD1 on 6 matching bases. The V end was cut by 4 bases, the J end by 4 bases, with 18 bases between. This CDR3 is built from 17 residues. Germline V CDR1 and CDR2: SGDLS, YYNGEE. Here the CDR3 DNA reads TGTGCCAGCAGCACCTCGGGACATCTCTCGGGGGCCAACGTCCTGACTTTC. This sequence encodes CASSTSGHLSGANVLTF.

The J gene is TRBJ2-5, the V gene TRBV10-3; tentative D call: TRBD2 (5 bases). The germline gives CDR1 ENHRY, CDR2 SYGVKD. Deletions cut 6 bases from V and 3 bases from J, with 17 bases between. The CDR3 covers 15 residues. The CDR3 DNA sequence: TGTGCCATCAGGGCCGGGATCCTCACAGAAGAGACCCAGTACTTC. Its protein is CAIRAGILTEETQYF.

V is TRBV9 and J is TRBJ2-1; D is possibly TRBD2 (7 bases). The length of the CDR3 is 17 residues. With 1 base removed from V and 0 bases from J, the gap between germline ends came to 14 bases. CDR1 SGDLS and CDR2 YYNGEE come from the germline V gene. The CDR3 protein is CASSVRGGGLSYNEQFF. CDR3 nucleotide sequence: TGTGCCAGCAGCGTAAGGGGCGGGGGCCTCTCCTACAATGAGCAGTTCTTC.

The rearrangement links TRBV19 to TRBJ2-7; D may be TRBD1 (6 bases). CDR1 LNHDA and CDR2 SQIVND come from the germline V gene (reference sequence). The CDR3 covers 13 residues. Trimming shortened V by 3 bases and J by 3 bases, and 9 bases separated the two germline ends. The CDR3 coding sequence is TGTGCCAGTAGTATCGGCAGGGGCTACGAGCAGTACTTC. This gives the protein CASSIGRGYEQYF.

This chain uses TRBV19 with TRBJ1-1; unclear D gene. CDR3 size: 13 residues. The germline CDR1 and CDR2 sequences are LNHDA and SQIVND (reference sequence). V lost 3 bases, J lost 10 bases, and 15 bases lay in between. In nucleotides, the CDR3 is TGTGCCAGTAGTATTGGCGGGAAATTTGGAGCTTTCTTT. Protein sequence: CASSIGGKFGAFF.

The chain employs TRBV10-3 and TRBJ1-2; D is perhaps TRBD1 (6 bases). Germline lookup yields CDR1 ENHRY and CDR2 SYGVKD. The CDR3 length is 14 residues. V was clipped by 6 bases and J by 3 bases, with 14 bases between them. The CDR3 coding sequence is TGTGCCATCAGCACACGACAGGAGGACTATGGCTACACCTTC. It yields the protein CAISTRQEDYGYTF.

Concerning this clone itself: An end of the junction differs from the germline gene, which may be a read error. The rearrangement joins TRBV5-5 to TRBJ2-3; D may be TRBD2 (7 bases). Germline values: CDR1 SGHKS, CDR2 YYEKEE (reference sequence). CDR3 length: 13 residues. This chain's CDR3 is CSGRGPDTDTQYF. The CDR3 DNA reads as TGCTCGGGGCGGGGGCCCGACACAGATACGCAGTATTTT.

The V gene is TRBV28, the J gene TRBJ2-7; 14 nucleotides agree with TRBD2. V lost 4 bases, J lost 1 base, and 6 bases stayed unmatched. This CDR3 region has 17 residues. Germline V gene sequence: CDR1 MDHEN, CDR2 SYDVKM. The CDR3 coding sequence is TGTGCCAGCAGTTCCCGGACTAGCGGGAGGTATTCCTACGAGCAGTACTTC. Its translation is CASSSRTSGRYSYEQYF.

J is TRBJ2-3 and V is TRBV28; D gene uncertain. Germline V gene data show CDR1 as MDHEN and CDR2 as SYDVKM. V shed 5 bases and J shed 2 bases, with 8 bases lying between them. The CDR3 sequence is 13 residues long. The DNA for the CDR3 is TGTGCCAGCAGTACCCCTACCACAGATACGCAGTATTTT. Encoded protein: CASSTPTTDTQYF.

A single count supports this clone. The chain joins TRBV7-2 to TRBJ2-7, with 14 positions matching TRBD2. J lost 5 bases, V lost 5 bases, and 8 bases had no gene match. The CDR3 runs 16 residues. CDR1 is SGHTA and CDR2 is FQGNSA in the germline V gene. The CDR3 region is CASSLGTSGRVNEQYF. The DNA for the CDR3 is TGTGCCAGCAGCCTGGGGACTAGCGGGAGAGTCAACGAGCAGTACTTC.